This T cell receptor beta chain is from a study of cytomegalovirus exposure and HLA in healthy donors. General observations from the study: Subsequent analysis of the roughly 120 validation repertoires found a tendency for first-cohort TCR clusters to co-occur. Confirmation in vitro established that a few CMV-associated chains were specific for CMV antigens. More than 150 TCR beta chains were listed as cytomegalovirus-associated. As was reported, the classifier diagnosed cytomegalovirus status with high specificity and sensitivity.

Profiled with immunoSEQ multiplex PCR; TCRdb holds only in-frame clones, not every one. The profile shows 67,000 or so clones, about 94% of them singletons. CDR1 is SGHDN and CDR2 is FVKESK in the germline V gene. This CDR3 comprises 17 residues. Deletions cut 0 bases from V and 0 bases from J, with 9 bases between. Of note for this clone: The antigen remains undetermined.

The V gene is TRBV14, the J gene TRBJ1-6; D not certain. This receptor was taken from a man in his late teens or twenties in good health and CMV-seropositive. Sequencing was done on a sample of PBMCs. CDR3 sequence (DNA): TGTGCCAGCAGCCAAGACGGACTTCTCTCCTATAATTCACCCCTCCACTTT. Translated: CASSQDGLLSYNSPLHF.